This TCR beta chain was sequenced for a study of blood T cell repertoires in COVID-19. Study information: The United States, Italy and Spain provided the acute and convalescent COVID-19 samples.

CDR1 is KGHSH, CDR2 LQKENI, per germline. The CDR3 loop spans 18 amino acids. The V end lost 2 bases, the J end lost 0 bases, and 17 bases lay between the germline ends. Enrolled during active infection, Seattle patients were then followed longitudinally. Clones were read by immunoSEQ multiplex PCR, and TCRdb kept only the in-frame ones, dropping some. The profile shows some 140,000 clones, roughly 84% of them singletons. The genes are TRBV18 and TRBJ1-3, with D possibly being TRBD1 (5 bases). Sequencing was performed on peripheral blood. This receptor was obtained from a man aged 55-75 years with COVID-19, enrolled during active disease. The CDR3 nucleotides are TGTGCCAGCTCACCATTCTTGTTAACAGGACCCTCTGGAAACACCATATATTTT. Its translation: CASSPFLLTGPSGNTIYF.